The next 20 T cell receptor beta chains were all read from a single sample in a study of T cells in Graves' hyperthyroidism and ophthalmopathy. TCR beta CDR3 sequences were amplified from RNA transcripts. HTBI primers were employed in a first-round RT-PCR of the TCR CDR3. TCRdb fed the multiplex PCR reads into MiXCR, producing one record per CDR3 protein. The sample has under 400,000 distinct CDR3 sequences; about 13% are singletons. Sequenced input: blood. These receptors all come from a woman between 18 and 30 years old with Graves' hyperthyroidism.

This clonotype was seen a single time. The DNA is left out, because the CDR3 cannot be placed on it with certainty; the CDR3 is given as TCRdb lists it. The J gene is TRBJ1-4, the V gene TRBV7-2. CDR1 and CDR2 from the germline V gene are SGHTA and FQGNSA. With termini counted, the CDR3 has 16 amino acids. The CDR3 is CASSQTSGGGMKNCFF.

This clonotype was detected a few times. The genes are TRBV10-1 and TRBJ1-2, with D possibly being TRBD1 (6 bases). The V end lost 2 bases, the J end lost 6 bases, and 13 bases lay between the germline ends. Germline CDR1 and CDR2: WNHNN and SYGVQD (reference sequence). CDR3 size: 14 residues. CDR3 sequence reads: CASSEGRGKDGYTF. The CDR3, as DNA: TGCGCCAGCAGTGAGGGCAGGGGTAAGGATGGCTACACCTTC.

The table lists this clonotype with many counts. V is TRBV20-1 and J is TRBJ1-1; no reliable D call. Germline V gives CDR1 DFQATT, CDR2 SNEGSKA (reference sequence). Trimming took off 6 bases at V and 11 bases at J, with 16 bases between the two ends. This CDR3 region has 11 residues. CDR3 sequence (DNA): TGCAGTGCCCCCGGGCCCCACGTGGCTTTCTTT. Amino acids: CSAPGPHVAFF.

This clonotype was seen a few times. This sequence may be a read error, since a much larger clone differs from it by one base. V usage is TRBV7-8 and J usage is TRBJ2-1; TRBD2 might be the D (5 bases). CDR1 is SGHVS, CDR2 FQNEAQ, per germline. Trimming took 3 bases from V and 6 from J, leaving 18 bases between them. CDR3 length: 16 residues. The CDR3 DNA reads TGTGCCAGCAGCTTCGGCCACAGACTGCTAGCCAATGAGCAGTTCTTC. It specifies CASSFGHRLLANEQFF.

J is TRBJ1-5 and V is TRBV10-3; tentative D call: TRBD1 (6 bases). Trimming cost V 6 bases and J 5 bases, with 11 bases left between them. There are 13 residues in the CDR3. Germline CDR1 and CDR2: ENHRY and SYGVKD. In DNA form, the CDR3 reads TGTGCCATCAGCCCGGACAGTCATCAGCCCCAGCATTTT. Its translation is CAISPDSHQPQHF.

This clonotype was seen ten or more times. The J gene is TRBJ2-5, the V gene TRBV24-1; 14 nucleotides align to TRBD2. The CDR3 has 16 residues. The J segment lost 3 bases and the V segment lost 4 bases, leaving 3 bases of the junction unmatched. Germline V CDR1 and CDR2: KGHDR, SFDVKD. The DNA for the CDR3 is TGTGCCACCAGTGACCCGACTAGCGGGAGGGAAGAGACCCAGTACTTC. It yields the protein CATSDPTSGREETQYF.

The CDR3 DNA follows: TGTGCCAGCACCCCATTCGATATACAGGGAGACTATGGCTACACCTTC. Translated: CASTPFDIQGDYGYTF. The chain recombines TRBV25-1 with TRBJ1-2; D is possibly TRBD1 (6 bases). Per the germline V gene, CDR1 is MGHDK and CDR2 is SYGVNS. The CDR3 runs to 16 residues. Trimming took off 7 bases at V and 3 bases at J, with 21 bases between the two ends.

This clonotype was detected many times. The gene calls are TRBV30 and TRBJ1-3; D may be TRBD1 (6 bases). V gave up 2 bases and J gave up 2 bases, with 13 bases separating them. Germline-derived CDR1 and CDR2 are GTSNPN and SVGIG (reference sequence). The CDR3 contains 15 residues. CDR3: CAWSLPGQTGNTIYF. Written as DNA, the CDR3 is TGTGCCTGGAGTCTCCCGGGACAAACTGGAAACACCATATATTTT.

This clonotype was seen a few times. This chain connects TRBV29-1 to TRBJ2-7; TRBD1 matches at 7 bases. Germline CDR1 reads SQVTM; CDR2 reads ANQGSEA. The CDR3 is 13 residues long. The trim removed 0 bases at V and 2 bases at J, leaving 1 base unmatched. The CDR3 spells CSVEETGPYEQYF. The CDR3 bases are TGCAGCGTTGAAGAGACAGGGCCCTACGAGCAGTACTTC.

This clonotype has at least ten counts. The chain has TRBV2 and TRBJ1-6; 12 bases match TRBD1. CDR1 is SNHLY and CDR2 is FYNNEI in the germline V gene. This CDR3 is 14 amino acids long. V shed 7 bases and J 12 bases; nucleotides not matched to a gene: 7. CDR3 nucleotides: TGTGCCAGCAAACCGGGACAGGGGGCGATACCCCTCCACTTT. It translates to CASKPGQGAIPLHF.

The table lists this clonotype with many counts. The chain carries TRBV28 and TRBJ1-3, with D possibly being TRBD1 (6 bases). CDR3 size: 13 residues. V dropped 6 bases and J dropped 9 bases, with 15 bases sitting between them. Per the germline V gene, CDR1 is MDHEN and CDR2 is SYDVKM. The CDR3 DNA reads as TGTGCCAGCAGACAGGGTGGGCTTAGCACCATATATTTT. Translating gives CASRQGGLSTIYF.

This clonotype appeared many times. The chain recombines TRBV27 with TRBJ2-7; D might be TRBD1 (6 bases). The CDR3 runs to 14 residues. From germline, CDR1 is MNHEY and CDR2 SMNVEV (reference sequence). Trimming cost V 5 bases and J 1 base, with 12 bases left between them. The CDR3 nucleotides are TGTGCCAGCAGTCCTCAGACAGGTTCCTACGAGCAGTACTTC. It codes for CASSPQTGSYEQYF.

This clonotype was seen ten or more times. The gene calls are TRBV9 and TRBJ1-1; D is possibly TRBD1 (6 bases). V was trimmed by 3 bases and J by 1 base, leaving 19 bases between them. Germline V CDR1 and CDR2: SGDLS, YYNGEE. The CDR3 has 17 amino acids. DNA for the CDR3: TGTGCCAGCAGCGCCGGAGGATTGAGCAGGGGGAACACTGAAGCTTTCTTT. It specifies CASSAGGLSRGNTEAFF.

In its sample, this clonotype was seen many times. The rearrangement links TRBV9 to TRBJ2-1, with 11 bases that match TRBD2. The CDR3 spans 16 residues. V dropped 0 bases and J dropped 9; count of bases not matched to a gene: 8. Germline values: CDR1 SGDLS, CDR2 YYNGEE. The CDR3 protein is CASSVAGLADTGEQFF. CDR3 nucleotides: TGTGCCAGCAGCGTAGCGGGACTAGCGGACACAGGTGAGCAGTTCTTC. The variable domain in full, completed from reference TRBV9 and TRBJ2-1, reads DSGVTQTPKHLITATGQRVTLRCSPRSGDLSVYWYQQSLDQGLQFLIQYYNGEERAKGNILERFSAQQFPDLHSELNLSSLELGDSALYFCASSVAGLADTGEQFFGPGTRLTVL.

Ten or more counts support this clonotype. This rearrangement joins TRBV18 to TRBJ2-1; D gene ambiguous. Germline CDR1 is KGHSH and CDR2 is LQKENI. The CDR3 length is 15 residues. V gave up 5 bases and J gave up 0 bases, with 11 bases separating them. CDR3 region: CASSGGPPSYNEQFF. CDR3 nucleotide sequence: TGTGCCAGCTCAGGCGGACCCCCCTCCTACAATGAGCAGTTCTTC.

This clonotype turned up a few times. This chain's CDR3 is CSAGGGGAGGYTF. In DNA form, the CDR3 reads TGCAGTGCTGGGGGGGGAGGGGCCGGTGGCTACACCTTC. The chain couples TRBV20-1 to TRBJ1-2; TRBD1 might be the D (5 bases). V lost 5 bases and J lost 7, with 17 bases in between. The CDR3 runs 13 residues. The V gene's germline CDR1 is DFQATT and CDR2 SNEGSKA (reference sequence).

This clonotype came up many times. This chain uses TRBV24-1 with TRBJ1-1, with a possible D match to TRBD1 (5 bases). The V gene's germline CDR1 is KGHDR and CDR2 SFDVKD. The V gene lost 0 bases and the J gene lost 3 bases, with 16 bases spanning the gap. This CDR3 has 17 amino acids. For the CDR3, the DNA is TGTGCCACCAGTGATTTGTGGAAGGGGCGGTCGGACACTGAAGCTTTCTTT. Translating it yields CATSDLWKGRSDTEAFF.

This clonotype has at least ten counts. The rearrangement links TRBV29-1 to TRBJ2-7, with D tentatively TRBD1 (6 bases). Germline CDR1 and CDR2: SQVTM and ANQGSEA. Deletions cut 7 bases from V and 3 bases from J, with 13 bases between. The CDR3 is 12 amino acids. The CDR3 bases are TGCAGCGCCTGGACAGCTAACTACGAGCAGTACTTC. Translating gives CSAWTANYEQYF.

The table lists this clonotype with many counts. J is TRBJ2-7 and V is TRBV5-1; tentatively, D is TRBD1 (6 bases). V gave up 6 bases and J gave up 5 bases, with 9 bases separating them. CDR3 size: 11 residues. The V gene's germline CDR1 is SGHRS and CDR2 YFSETQ. In DNA, the CDR3 is TGCGCCAGCACCACAGGGAACGAGCAGTACTTC. This encodes CASTTGNEQYF.

This clonotype was picked up many times. V is TRBV5-1 and J is TRBJ1-2, with D possibly being TRBD1 (5 bases). The CDR3 length is 15 residues. V was trimmed by 4 bases and J by 6 bases, leaving 19 bases between them. Per the germline V gene, CDR1 is SGHRS and CDR2 is YFSETQ. The CDR3 loop reads CASSPTLDNSHGYTF. The CDR3 DNA is TGCGCCAGCAGCCCAACCCTGGACAACAGCCATGGCTACACCTTC.